A selection of T cell receptor beta chains follows, all from one sample in a study of shared clonotypes between healthy human individuals. Method: immunoSEQ multiplex PCR; TCRdb's copy keeps in-frame clones and lacks some. The repertoire holds 2 million to 3 million clones, around 90% seen once, with around 0.14% in the top ten. Sample: naive CD4+ T cells sorted from blood. The source of these receptors is a man between 18 and 35 years old in good health. Both conserved end residues are part of each CDR3. Fields, in order: J gene, V gene, clone size, D gene, CDR3 DNA, CDR3 protein. The D gene is left open where the match is weak. The listing skips clone size in some rows; elsewhere it reads once, few, many or a size class.

j_call: TRBJ2-6; v_call: TRBV6-5; clone_size: .; d_call: .; cdr3_nt: TGTGCCAGCAAGGGCAGAAATGAGGCCAACGTCCTGACTTTC; cdr3_aa: CASKGRNEANVLTF
j_call: TRBJ2-7; v_call: TRBV10-3; clone_size: .; d_call: .; cdr3_nt: TGTGCCATCAGTGAGTCGGATAGCGCAGCCTACGAGCAGTACTTC; cdr3_aa: CAISESDSAAYEQYF
j_call: TRBJ1-2; v_call: TRBV2; clone_size: .; d_call: TRBD1; cdr3_nt: TGTGCCAGCCACAGGGGAGGTATAAACTATGGCTACACCTTC; cdr3_aa: CASHRGGINYGYTF
j_call: TRBJ2-7; v_call: TRBV5-6; clone_size: once; d_call: .; cdr3_nt: TGTGCCAGCAGCTTTACGGGGGGCGGGCACGAGCAGTACTTC; cdr3_aa: CASSFTGGGHEQYF
j_call: TRBJ2-1; v_call: TRBV5-8; clone_size: .; d_call: .; cdr3_nt: TGTGCCAGCAGCTTGGCAGGTAATGAGCAGTTCTTC; cdr3_aa: CASSLAGNEQFF
j_call: TRBJ2-5; v_call: TRBV27; clone_size: .; d_call: .; cdr3_nt: TGTGCCAGCAGTTTTTCGGGAGTGGAGACCCAGTACTTC; cdr3_aa: CASSFSGVETQYF
j_call: TRBJ1-5; v_call: TRBV19; clone_size: once; d_call: .; cdr3_nt: TGTGCCAGTAGTATTGCTCTTTTGGAAGCCCAGCATTTT; cdr3_aa: CASSIALLEAQHF
j_call: TRBJ2-7; v_call: TRBV7-2; clone_size: .; d_call: TRBD2; cdr3_nt: TGTGCCAGCAGCTTGGGGGGGAGCTCGGGCGAGCAGTACTTC; cdr3_aa: CASSLGGSSGEQYF
j_call: TRBJ1-4; v_call: TRBV7-9; clone_size: .; d_call: TRBD1; cdr3_nt: TGTGCCAGCAGCGCAAACCGGGACAGCGGTGAAAAACTGTTTTTT; cdr3_aa: CASSANRDSGEKLFF
j_call: TRBJ2-1; v_call: TRBV4-1; clone_size: .; d_call: TRBD1; cdr3_nt: TGCGCCAGCAGCCCAACGAGGGGGACAGAGAGCAATGAGCAGTTCTTC; cdr3_aa: CASSPTRGTESNEQFF
j_call: TRBJ1-1; v_call: TRBV7-2; clone_size: .; d_call: .; cdr3_nt: TGTGCCAGCAGTTCTGTCACTGAAGCTTTCTTT; cdr3_aa: CASSSVTEAFF
j_call: TRBJ2-7; v_call: TRBV6-5; clone_size: .; d_call: .; cdr3_nt: TGTGCCAGCGGCCGCCGAGACGAGCAGTACTTC; cdr3_aa: CASGRRDEQYF
j_call: TRBJ1-3; v_call: TRBV30; clone_size: .; d_call: .; cdr3_nt: TGTGCCTGGACTAACACGGATTGGTCAAACACCATATATTTT; cdr3_aa: CAWTNTDWSNTIYF
j_call: TRBJ2-2; v_call: TRBV7-3; clone_size: once; d_call: TRBD1; cdr3_nt: TGTGCCAGCAGCTTAATACCCGGGACAGGTACCGGGGAGCTGTTTTTT; cdr3_aa: CASSLIPGTGTGELFF
j_call: TRBJ2-7; v_call: TRBV7-2; clone_size: .; d_call: TRBD1; cdr3_nt: TGTGCCAGCAGCCGAGGACAGGGGAAAATCGACGAGCAGTACTTC; cdr3_aa: CASSRGQGKIDEQYF
j_call: TRBJ2-3; v_call: TRBV5-1; clone_size: .; d_call: TRBD2; cdr3_nt: TGCGCCAGCAGCAGGACTAGCGGGGGGCGAATCGGTACGCAGTATTTT; cdr3_aa: CASSRTSGGRIGTQYF
j_call: TRBJ1-5; v_call: TRBV7-2; clone_size: .; d_call: .; cdr3_nt: TGTGCCAGCAGCACAAACGGAGACATTAGCAATCAGCCCCAGCATTTT; cdr3_aa: CASSTNGDISNQPQHF
j_call: TRBJ1-2; v_call: TRBV25-1; clone_size: .; d_call: .; cdr3_nt: TGTGCCAGCAGCGAAAGGGGGGCGGGTGGCTACACCTTC; cdr3_aa: CASSERGAGGYTF
j_call: TRBJ2-7; v_call: TRBV19; clone_size: once; d_call: .; cdr3_nt: TGTGCCAGTAGTATAGGAGTTAGGGGCGAGCAGTACTTC; cdr3_aa: CASSIGVRGEQYF
j_call: TRBJ1-4; v_call: TRBV6-1; clone_size: .; d_call: .; cdr3_nt: TGTGCCAGCAGTCCGGGGGGTTTTAATGAAAAACTGTTTTTT; cdr3_aa: CASSPGGFNEKLFF
j_call: TRBJ1-1; v_call: TRBV18; clone_size: .; d_call: TRBD1; cdr3_nt: TGTGCCAGCTCACCCGGACAGGGGTCGATTGAAGCTTTCTTT; cdr3_aa: CASSPGQGSIEAFF
j_call: TRBJ2-2; v_call: TRBV18; clone_size: .; d_call: .; cdr3_nt: TGTGCCAGCTCACCTCAACGGGGTACCGGGGAGCTGTTTTTT; cdr3_aa: CASSPQRGTGELFF
j_call: TRBJ2-1; v_call: TRBV10-3; clone_size: .; d_call: .; cdr3_nt: TGTGCCATCAGGGACAGTGGTCGGGACAATGAGCAGTTCTTC; cdr3_aa: CAIRDSGRDNEQFF
j_call: TRBJ1-1; v_call: TRBV25-1; clone_size: once; d_call: .; cdr3_nt: TGTGCCAGCAGCGCGGACAAGGCAACTGAAGCTTTCTTT; cdr3_aa: CASSADKATEAFF
j_call: TRBJ2-1; v_call: TRBV18; clone_size: .; d_call: .; cdr3_nt: TGTGCCAGCTCACCCGTCGGACTCTTAGGCAATGAGCAGTTCTTC; cdr3_aa: CASSPVGLLGNEQFF
j_call: TRBJ2-1; v_call: TRBV12-5; clone_size: .; d_call: .; cdr3_nt: TGTGCTAGTGGTTTGCTCGTAGTGGCTGTGACCTACAATGAGCAGTTCTTC; cdr3_aa: CASGLLVVAVTYNEQFF
j_call: TRBJ1-2; v_call: TRBV6-1; clone_size: .; d_call: .; cdr3_nt: TGTGCCAGCAGATTCGGGCAGGGAGAAAACTATGGCTACACCTTC; cdr3_aa: CASRFGQGENYGYTF
j_call: TRBJ2-3; v_call: TRBV5-4; clone_size: .; d_call: TRBD2; cdr3_nt: TGTGCCAGCAGCTTCCCTAGCGGGGGGGCCTCAGATACGCAGTATTTT; cdr3_aa: CASSFPSGGASDTQYF
j_call: TRBJ2-2; v_call: TRBV18; clone_size: .; d_call: .; cdr3_nt: TGTGCCAGCTCACCACGAACCGGGGAGCTGTTTTTT; cdr3_aa: CASSPRTGELFF
j_call: TRBJ2-2; v_call: TRBV5-1; clone_size: .; d_call: .; cdr3_nt: TGCGCCAGCAGCCAAAGGACCGTCAACACCGGGGAGCTGTTTTTT; cdr3_aa: CASSQRTVNTGELFF
j_call: TRBJ2-7; v_call: TRBV16; clone_size: .; d_call: .; cdr3_nt: TGTGCCAGCAGCCAATTTGCGGGTACCTACGAGCAGTACTTC; cdr3_aa: CASSQFAGTYEQYF
j_call: TRBJ1-5; v_call: TRBV19; clone_size: .; d_call: TRBD1; cdr3_nt: TGTGCCAGTAAGGACAGGGGGAGTCAGCCCCAGCATTTT; cdr3_aa: CASKDRGSQPQHF
j_call: TRBJ2-7; v_call: TRBV2; clone_size: .; d_call: .; cdr3_nt: TGTGCCAGCAGTCCCCGCCAAGGGGGTTACGAGCAGTACTTC; cdr3_aa: CASSPRQGGYEQYF
j_call: TRBJ2-5; v_call: TRBV4-1; clone_size: .; d_call: TRBD2; cdr3_nt: TGCGCCAGCAGCCAAGGGGTTACTAGCGGGTTTCAAGAGACCCAGTACTTC; cdr3_aa: CASSQGVTSGFQETQYF
j_call: TRBJ1-5; v_call: TRBV6-5; clone_size: .; d_call: .; cdr3_nt: TGTGCCAGCCATGATAGCAATCAGCCCCAGCATTTT; cdr3_aa: CASHDSNQPQHF
j_call: TRBJ2-7; v_call: TRBV6-5; clone_size: .; d_call: .; cdr3_nt: TGTGCCAGCAGCTACCTGTCAGGAAAGACCTACGAGCAGTACTTC; cdr3_aa: CASSYLSGKTYEQYF
j_call: TRBJ2-1; v_call: TRBV14; clone_size: .; d_call: TRBD2; cdr3_nt: TGTGCCAGCAGCCAAGTTCGGGGGGGCCTAGGCAATGAGCAGTTCTTC; cdr3_aa: CASSQVRGGLGNEQFF
j_call: TRBJ2-3; v_call: TRBV5-1; clone_size: few; d_call: .; cdr3_nt: TGCGCCAGCAGCTTGGAGGGTTTTAGCACAGATACGCAGTATTTT; cdr3_aa: CASSLEGFSTDTQYF
j_call: TRBJ2-3; v_call: TRBV27; clone_size: once; d_call: .; cdr3_nt: TGTGCCAGCAGTTTTATAGATACGCAGTATTTT; cdr3_aa: CASSFIDTQYF
j_call: TRBJ1-4; v_call: TRBV27; clone_size: .; d_call: .; cdr3_nt: TGTGCCAGCAGTCCAACGAGGGAAACTAATGAAAAACTGTTTTTT; cdr3_aa: CASSPTRETNEKLFF
j_call: TRBJ2-3; v_call: TRBV13; clone_size: .; d_call: .; cdr3_nt: TGTGCCAGCAGCTTACTCTCTGACAGGTGGACAGATACGCAGTATTTT; cdr3_aa: CASSLLSDRWTDTQYF
j_call: TRBJ2-3; v_call: TRBV4-3; clone_size: .; d_call: .; cdr3_nt: TGCGCCAGCAGCCAAGATTCCCCAGGCTCCACAGATACGCAGTATTTT; cdr3_aa: CASSQDSPGSTDTQYF
j_call: TRBJ1-1; v_call: TRBV10-3; clone_size: .; d_call: TRBD1; cdr3_nt: TGTGCCATCAGCGGAGGGACAGGGGGCCAGAACACTGAAGCTTTCTTT; cdr3_aa: CAISGGTGGQNTEAFF
j_call: TRBJ1-1; v_call: TRBV30; clone_size: .; d_call: .; cdr3_nt: TGTGCCTGGATGGGAAATATGAACACTGAAGCTTTCTTT; cdr3_aa: CAWMGNMNTEAFF
j_call: TRBJ2-1; v_call: TRBV11-2; clone_size: once; d_call: .; cdr3_nt: TGTGCCAGCAGCTTAGTCGGCAGCTACTACTCCTACAATGAGCAGTTCTTC; cdr3_aa: CASSLVGSYYSYNEQFF
j_call: TRBJ1-5; v_call: TRBV19; clone_size: .; d_call: TRBD1; cdr3_nt: TGTGCCAGTAGACAGACAGGGGGGCAGCCCCAGCATTTT; cdr3_aa: CASRQTGGQPQHF
j_call: TRBJ1-2; v_call: TRBV18; clone_size: .; d_call: TRBD1; cdr3_nt: TGTGCCAGCTCACCGCCGGACAGGGGGGGCTACACCTTC; cdr3_aa: CASSPPDRGGYTF
j_call: TRBJ2-3; v_call: TRBV6-1; clone_size: .; d_call: TRBD2; cdr3_nt: TGTGCCAGCAGTGAACGAGCTAGCGGGGGCGGGGGAACAGATACGCAGTATTTT; cdr3_aa: CASSERASGGGGTDTQYF
j_call: TRBJ1-3; v_call: TRBV7-2; clone_size: .; d_call: .; cdr3_nt: TGTGCCAGCAGCTTAGGAGGCGTCAGGGCTGGAAACACCATATATTTT; cdr3_aa: CASSLGGVRAGNTIYF
j_call: TRBJ2-1; v_call: TRBV19; clone_size: .; d_call: .; cdr3_nt: TGTGCCAGTAGTAGTGCCGGAACTAGAACCTTCGATGAGCAGTTCTTC; cdr3_aa: CASSSAGTRTFDEQFF
j_call: TRBJ2-7; v_call: TRBV4-2; clone_size: .; d_call: .; cdr3_nt: TGTGCCAGCAGCTATCAGGAGGCAAGCTCCTACGAGCAGTACTTC; cdr3_aa: CASSYQEASSYEQYF
j_call: TRBJ2-1; v_call: TRBV7-9; clone_size: .; d_call: TRBD1; cdr3_nt: TGTGCCAGCAGCGACCCCTTCGGACAGGGGGGCGATGAGCAGTTCTTC; cdr3_aa: CASSDPFGQGGDEQFF
j_call: TRBJ1-1; v_call: TRBV11-2; clone_size: .; d_call: TRBD1; cdr3_nt: TGTGCCAGCAGCTCAGGGGGTACAATGAACACTGAAGCTTTCTTT; cdr3_aa: CASSSGGTMNTEAFF